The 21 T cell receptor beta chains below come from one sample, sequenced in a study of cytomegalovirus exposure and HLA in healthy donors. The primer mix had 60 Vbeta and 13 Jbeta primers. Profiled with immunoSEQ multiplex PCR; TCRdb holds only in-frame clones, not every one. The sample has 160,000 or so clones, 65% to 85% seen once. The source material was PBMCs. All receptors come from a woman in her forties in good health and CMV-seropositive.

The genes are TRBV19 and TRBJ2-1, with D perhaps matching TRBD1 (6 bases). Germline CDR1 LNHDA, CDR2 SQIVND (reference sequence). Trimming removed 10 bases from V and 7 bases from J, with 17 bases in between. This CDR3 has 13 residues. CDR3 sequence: CATPYREKNEQFF. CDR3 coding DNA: TGTGCCACCCCATACAGGGAAAAAAATGAGCAGTTCTTC.

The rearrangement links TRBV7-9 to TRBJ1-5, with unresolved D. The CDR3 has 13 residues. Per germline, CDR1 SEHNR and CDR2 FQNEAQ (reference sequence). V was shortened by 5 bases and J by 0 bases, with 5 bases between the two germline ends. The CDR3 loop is CASSPYSNQPQHF. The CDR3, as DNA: TGTGCCAGCAGCCCTTATAGCAATCAGCCCCAGCATTTT.

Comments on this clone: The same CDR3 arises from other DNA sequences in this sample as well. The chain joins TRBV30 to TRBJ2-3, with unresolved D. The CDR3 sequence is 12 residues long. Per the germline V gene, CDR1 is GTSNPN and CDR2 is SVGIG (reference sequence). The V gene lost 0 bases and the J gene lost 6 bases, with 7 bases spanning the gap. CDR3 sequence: CAWSVLVDTQYF. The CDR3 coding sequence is TGTGCCTGGAGTGTACTGGTGGATACGCAGTATTTT. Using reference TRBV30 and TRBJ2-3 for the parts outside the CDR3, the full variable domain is SQTIHQWPATLVQPVGSPLSLECTVEGTSNPNLYWYRQAAGRGLQLLFYSVGIGQISSEVPQNLSASRPQDRQFILSSKKLLLSDSGFYLCAWSVLVDTQYFGPGTRLTVL.

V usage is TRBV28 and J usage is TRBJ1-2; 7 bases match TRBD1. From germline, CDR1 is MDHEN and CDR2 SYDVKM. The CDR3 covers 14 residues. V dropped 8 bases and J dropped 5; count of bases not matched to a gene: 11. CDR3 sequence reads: CASVQGNGWYGYTF. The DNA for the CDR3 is TGTGCCAGCGTACAGGGGAATGGGTGGTATGGCTACACCTTC.

The CDR3 DNA reads as TGTGCCAGCTCACCATTTGCAGGGTCGGATTCACCCCTCCACTTT. Protein: CASSPFAGSDSPLHF. The J gene is TRBJ1-6, the V gene TRBV18; D is possibly TRBD1 (5 bases). Germline loops: CDR1 KGHSH, CDR2 LQKENI. V lost 2 bases, J lost 8 bases, and 13 bases lay in between. The CDR3 has 15 amino acids.

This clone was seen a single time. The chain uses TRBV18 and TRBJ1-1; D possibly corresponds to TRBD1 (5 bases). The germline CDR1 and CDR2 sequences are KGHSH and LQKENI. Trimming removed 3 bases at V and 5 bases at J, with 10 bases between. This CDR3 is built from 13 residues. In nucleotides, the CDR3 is TGTGCCAGCTCACCTGGGGGGTCGACTGAAGCTTTCTTT. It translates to CASSPGGSTEAFF.

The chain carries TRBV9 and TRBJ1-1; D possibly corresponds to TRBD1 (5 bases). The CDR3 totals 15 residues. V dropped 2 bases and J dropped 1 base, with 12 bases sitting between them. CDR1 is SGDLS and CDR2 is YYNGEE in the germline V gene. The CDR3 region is CASSVFGGPNTEAFF. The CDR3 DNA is TGTGCCAGCAGCGTCTTCGGGGGTCCGAACACTGAAGCTTTCTTT.

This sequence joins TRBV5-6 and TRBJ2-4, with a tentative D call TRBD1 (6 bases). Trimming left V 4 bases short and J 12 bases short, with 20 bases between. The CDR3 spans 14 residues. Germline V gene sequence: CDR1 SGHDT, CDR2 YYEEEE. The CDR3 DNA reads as TGTGCCAGCAGCCCGTCGGGCAGGGGCTACAGTCAGTACTTC. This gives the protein CASSPSGRGYSQYF.

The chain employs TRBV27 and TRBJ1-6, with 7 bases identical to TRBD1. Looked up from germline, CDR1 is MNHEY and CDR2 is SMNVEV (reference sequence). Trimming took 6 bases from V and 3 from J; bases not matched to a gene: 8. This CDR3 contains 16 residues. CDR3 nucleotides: TGTGCCAGCAGGGGCTCCGGGACAGTCTATAATTCACCCCTCCACTTT. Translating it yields CASRGSGTVYNSPLHF.

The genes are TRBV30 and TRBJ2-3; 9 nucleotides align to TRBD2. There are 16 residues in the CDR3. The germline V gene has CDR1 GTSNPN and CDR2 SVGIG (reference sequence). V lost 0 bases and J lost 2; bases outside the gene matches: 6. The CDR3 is CAWSVSAGGFTDTQYF. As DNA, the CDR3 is TGTGCCTGGAGTGTTTCTGCGGGGGGGTTCACAGATACGCAGTATTTT.

The CDR3 nucleotides read TGCAGCGTCCTACGCGGACAGCTGAACACTGAAGCTTTCTTT. The encoded protein is CSVLRGQLNTEAFF. This rearrangement joins TRBV29-1 to TRBJ1-1; tentatively, D is TRBD1 (6 bases). The germline CDR1 and CDR2 sequences are SQVTM and ANQGSEA. The ends were cut back, 6 bases at V and 0 bases at J, with 14 bases in the middle. The CDR3 contains 14 residues.

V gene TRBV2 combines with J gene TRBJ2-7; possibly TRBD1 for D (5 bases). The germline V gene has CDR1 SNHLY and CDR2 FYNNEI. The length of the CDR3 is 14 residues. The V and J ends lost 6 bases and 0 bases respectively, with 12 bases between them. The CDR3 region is CASRRGRSSYEQYF. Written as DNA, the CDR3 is TGTGCCAGCAGAAGGGGCAGGAGCTCCTACGAGCAGTACTTC.

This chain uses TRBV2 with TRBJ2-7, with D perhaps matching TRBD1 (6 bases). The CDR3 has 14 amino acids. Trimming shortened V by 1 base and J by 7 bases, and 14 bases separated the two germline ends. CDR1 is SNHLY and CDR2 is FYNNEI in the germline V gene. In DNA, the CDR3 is TGTGCCAGCAGTGAAGTAACAGGGTTTGGGGAGCAGTACTTC. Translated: CASSEVTGFGEQYF.

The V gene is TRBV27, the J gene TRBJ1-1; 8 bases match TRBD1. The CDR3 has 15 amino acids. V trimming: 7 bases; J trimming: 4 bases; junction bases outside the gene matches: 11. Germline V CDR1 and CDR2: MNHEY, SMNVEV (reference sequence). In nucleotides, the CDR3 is TGTGCCAGCACCCCAGGACAGGGAATTTTCACTGAAGCTTTCTTT. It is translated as CASTPGQGIFTEAFF.

The CDR3 region has the DNA TGTGCCAGCAGAAATCGGGACACCCCCCTCAATGAGCAGTTCTTC. As protein: CASRNRDTPLNEQFF. V usage is TRBV6-1 and J usage is TRBJ2-1; tentative D call: TRBD1 (6 bases). The V end lost 6 bases, the J end lost 6 bases, and 18 bases lay between the germline ends. The germline V gene has CDR1 MNHNS and CDR2 SASEGT. The CDR3 is made up of 15 amino acids.

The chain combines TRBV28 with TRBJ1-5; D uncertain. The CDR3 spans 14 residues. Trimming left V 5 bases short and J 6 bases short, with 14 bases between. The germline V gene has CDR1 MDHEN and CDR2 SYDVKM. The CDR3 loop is CASSEINRGQPQHF. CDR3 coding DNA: TGTGCCAGCAGTGAAATCAATAGAGGTCAGCCCCAGCATTTT.

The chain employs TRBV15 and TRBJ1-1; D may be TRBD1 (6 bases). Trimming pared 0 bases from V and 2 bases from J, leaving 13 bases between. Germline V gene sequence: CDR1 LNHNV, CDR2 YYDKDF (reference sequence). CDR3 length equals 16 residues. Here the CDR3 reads CATSRDYSTGNTEAFF. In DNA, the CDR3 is TGTGCCACCAGCAGAGATTATTCGACAGGCAACACTGAAGCTTTCTTT.

The CDR3 DNA follows: TGTGCCAGCAGTACAGACGTGGCTAGCGGAGTATACGAGCAGTACTTC. It translates to CASSTDVASGVYEQYF. The chain combines TRBV7-2 with TRBJ2-5; 7 positions agree with TRBD2. The DNA end is more similar to TRBJ2-7, so the J call may be wrong. The germline V gene encodes CDR1 SGHTA and CDR2 FQGNSA. This CDR3 has 16 amino acids.

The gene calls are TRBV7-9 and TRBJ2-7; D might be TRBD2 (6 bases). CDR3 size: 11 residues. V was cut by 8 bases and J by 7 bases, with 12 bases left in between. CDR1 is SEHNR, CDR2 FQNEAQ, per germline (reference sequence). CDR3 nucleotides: TGTGCCAGCTATTTTCGGGAGGAGCAGTACTTC. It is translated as CASYFREEQYF.

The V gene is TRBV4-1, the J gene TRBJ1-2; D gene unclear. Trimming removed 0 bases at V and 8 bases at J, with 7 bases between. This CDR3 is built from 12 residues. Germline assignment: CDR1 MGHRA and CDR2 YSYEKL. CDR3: CASSQEKLGYTF. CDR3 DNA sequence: TGCGCCAGCAGCCAAGAAAAGCTCGGCTACACCTTC.

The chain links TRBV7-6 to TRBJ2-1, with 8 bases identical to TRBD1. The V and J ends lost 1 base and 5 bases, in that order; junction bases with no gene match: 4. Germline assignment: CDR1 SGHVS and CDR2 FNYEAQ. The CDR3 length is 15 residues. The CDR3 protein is CASSLDRGRNNEQFF. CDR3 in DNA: TGTGCCAGCAGCTTAGACAGGGGGAGAAACAATGAGCAGTTCTTC.